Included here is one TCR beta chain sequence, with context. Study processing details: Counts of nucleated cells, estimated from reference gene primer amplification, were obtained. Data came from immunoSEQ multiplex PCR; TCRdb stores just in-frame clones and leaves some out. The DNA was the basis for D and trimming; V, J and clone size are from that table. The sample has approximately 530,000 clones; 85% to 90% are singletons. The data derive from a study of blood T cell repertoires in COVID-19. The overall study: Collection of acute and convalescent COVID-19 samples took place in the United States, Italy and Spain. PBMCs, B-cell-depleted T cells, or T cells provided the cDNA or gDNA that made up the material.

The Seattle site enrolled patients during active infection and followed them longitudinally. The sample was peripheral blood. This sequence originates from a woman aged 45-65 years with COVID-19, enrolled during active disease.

The CDR3 spells CASSSPDRADGYTF. Written as DNA, the CDR3 is TGTGCCAGCAGTTCACCCGACAGGGCTGATGGCTACACCTTC. This chain joins TRBV27 and TRBJ1-2, with 7 bases aligning to TRBD1. The germline V gene encodes CDR1 MNHEY and CDR2 SMNVEV (reference sequence). V lost 4 bases to trimming and J lost 6 bases; unmatched junction nucleotides: 8. The CDR3 loop spans 14 amino acids.